Below, 30 T cell receptor beta chains from the same sample are listed, as sequenced in a study of T cell responses to AZD1222 COVID-19 vaccine. TCRdb keeps only in-frame clones here, not all; method: immunoSEQ multiplex PCR. In the table there are some 140,000 clones, almost 85% of which are singletons. Sample: peripheral blood, taken 28 days after the second dose of the MenACWY control vaccine. The receptors derive from an adult who received the MenACWY meningococcal vaccine as a control.

The gene calls are TRBV13 and TRBJ2-1; D unresolved. The CDR3 length is 14 residues. Deletions cut 1 base from V and 4 bases from J, with 8 bases between. Per the germline V gene, CDR1 is PRHDT and CDR2 is FYEKMQ (reference sequence). The DNA of the CDR3 is TGTGCCAGCAGCTTAGATGGTCCGTACAATGAGCAGTTCTTC. It encodes CASSLDGPYNEQFF.

This rearrangement joins TRBV11-2 to TRBJ2-4; weak D call: TRBD2 (6 bases). Per the germline V gene, CDR1 is SGHAT and CDR2 is FQNNGV. Deletions cut 5 bases from V and 1 base from J, with 15 bases between. This CDR3 region has 16 residues. As DNA, the CDR3 is TGTGCCAGCAGCGGGGGTTTAGCGGAGGCCAAAAACATTCAGTACTTC. Encoded protein: CASSGGLAEAKNIQYF.

Only one count was recorded for this clone. This chain joins TRBV3-1 (or the pseudogene TRBV3-2) and TRBJ2-1; perhaps D is TRBD1 or TRBD2 (5 bases each). The CDR3 loop spans 16 amino acids. V lost 4 bases and J lost 0, with 13 bases in between. Germline-derived CDR1 and CDR2 are LGHDT and YNNKEL (reference sequence). For the CDR3, the DNA is TGTGCCAGCAGCCCGACCGGGACGGTCTCCTACAATGAGCAGTTCTTC. As protein: CASSPTGTVSYNEQFF.

The chain combines TRBV14 with TRBJ2-1; D could derive from TRBD1 or TRBD2 (5 bases each). V was pared by 8 bases and J by 0 bases, with 20 bases between. CDR1 is SGHDN, CDR2 FVKESK, per germline. The CDR3 has 17 residues. The CDR3 coding sequence is TGTGCCAGCGCCCCGCAGTGGGGGAAGAGCTCCTACAATGAGCAGTTCTTC. Translated, it gives CASAPQWGKSSYNEQFF.

The rearrangement uses TRBV7-2 and TRBJ2-1; D possibly matches TRBD1 or TRBD2 (5 bases each). CDR3 length equals 13 residues. Germline values: CDR1 SGHTA, CDR2 FQGNSA. The V and J ends lost 5 bases and 10 bases respectively, with 15 bases between them. Here the CDR3 DNA reads TGTGCCAGCAGCACCCGGGGCGAAAGGGAGCAGTTCTTC. It specifies CASSTRGEREQFF.

This rearrangement joins TRBV7-8 to TRBJ2-2; D perhaps matches TRBD2 (6 bases). V was trimmed by 3 bases and J by 0 bases, leaving 8 bases between them. CDR3 length: 15 residues. In germline, CDR1 is SGHVS, CDR2 FQNEAQ. The CDR3 loop is CASSLGGTNTGELFF. The CDR3 coding sequence is TGTGCCAGCAGCTTGGGGGGAACGAACACCGGGGAGCTGTTTTTT.

This chain uses TRBV19 with TRBJ1-4, with 7 bases identical to TRBD1. The junction had 9 bases not matched to a gene; V was cut back by 4 bases and J by 7 bases. In germline, CDR1 is LNHDA, CDR2 SQIVND (reference sequence). This CDR3 is built from 15 residues. The CDR3 loop reads CASSTDAQGIEKLFF. CDR3 DNA: TGTGCCAGTAGTACTGATGCACAGGGGATTGAAAAACTGTTTTTT. Filled out from reference TRBV19 and TRBJ1-4, the complete variable domain reads DGGITQSPKYLFRKEGQNVTLSCEQNLNHDAMYWYRQDPGQGLRLIYYSQIVNDFQKGDIAEGYSVSREKKESFPLTVTSAQKNPTAFYLCASSTDAQGIEKLFFGSGTQLSVL.

With respect to this clone: The junction does not match germline at one end; this may be a read error. The gene calls are TRBV5-1 and TRBJ1-3, with D maybe TRBD1 (5 bases). From germline, CDR1 is SGHRS and CDR2 YFSETQ. This CDR3 is built from 13 residues. The CDR3: CASSLTVGRDYIF. CDR3 bases: TGCGCCAGCAGCTTGACTGTCGGTCGGGACTATATTTTT.

V and J are TRBV19 and TRBJ2-5; D might be TRBD2 (5 bases). CDR1 and CDR2 (germline): LNHDA, SQIVND (reference sequence). This CDR3 comprises 13 residues. Trimming stripped 6 bases from V and 2 bases from J, with 10 bases between. The CDR3 protein is CASRRTGQETQYF. The CDR3 DNA is TGTGCCAGTAGGAGGACGGGGCAAGAGACCCAGTACTTC.

This chain links TRBV2 with TRBJ2-3; 12 bases line up with TRBD2. The ends lost 6 bases at V and 4 bases at J; junction bases unmatched: 8. The length of the CDR3 is 16 residues. CDR1 and CDR2 from the germline V gene are SNHLY and FYNNEI. CDR3 sequence reads: CASSSSLAGGPDTQYF. The CDR3 DNA reads as TGTGCCAGCAGCTCCTCCCTAGCGGGGGGGCCAGATACGCAGTATTTT.

This CDR3 is CASSQSTGLPEAFF. The DNA for the CDR3 is TGCGCCAGCAGTCAATCGACGGGACTGCCTGAAGCTTTCTTT. The chain combines TRBV23-1 with TRBJ1-1, with TRBD1 as a possible D gene (5 bases). TRBV23-1 is given ORF status, its function remaining uncertain. The CDR3 length is 14 residues. Trimming stripped 0 bases from V and 6 bases from J, with 11 bases between.

This clone was picked up a small number of times. This rearrangement joins TRBV6-5 to TRBJ2-2; no clear D gene. CDR3 size: 15 residues. Germline values: CDR1 MNHEY, CDR2 SVGAGI. V dropped 1 base and J dropped 3 bases, with 9 bases sitting between them. The CDR3 nucleotides are TGTGCCAGCAGTTACTGGTCAGGATACACCGGGGAGCTGTTTTTT. Residues: CASSYWSGYTGELFF.

This clone has only one observation. This sequence joins TRBV20-1 and TRBJ1-1; D gene uncertain. The CDR3 is 13 residues long. In germline, CDR1 is DFQATT, CDR2 SNEGSKA (reference sequence). Trimming cost V 3 bases and J 3 bases, with 11 bases left between them. The CDR3 DNA reads TGCAGTGCTAGTCTAGGCACTTACACTGAAGCTTTCTTT. Translating gives CSASLGTYTEAFF.

This rearrangement joins TRBV28 to TRBJ2-3; 14 bases are a match to TRBD2. CDR3 size: 14 residues. Germline V gives CDR1 MDHEN, CDR2 SYDVKM. J was trimmed by 14 bases and V by 2 bases; bases with no gene match: 6. Here the CDR3 DNA reads TGTGCCAGCAGTTTAGGGACTAGCGGGGGTAGATTGTATTTT. This sequence encodes CASSLGTSGGRLYF. Drawing the rest from reference TRBV28 and TRBJ2-3, the complete variable domain is DVKVTQSSRYLVKRTGEKVFLECVQDMDHENMFWYRQDPGLGLRLIYFSYDVKMKEKGDIPEGYSVSREKKERFSLILESASTNQTSMYLCASSLGTSGGRLYFGPGTRLTVL.

J is TRBJ1-5 and V is TRBV28, with 7 bases aligning to TRBD1. Per the germline V gene, CDR1 is MDHEN and CDR2 is SYDVKM. The V and J ends lost 6 bases and 0 bases, in that order; junction bases with no gene match: 5. The length of the CDR3 is 15 residues. The CDR3 protein is CASREGTVSNQPQHF. CDR3 DNA sequence: TGTGCCAGCAGGGAAGGGACAGTTAGCAATCAGCCCCAGCATTTT.

J is TRBJ1-5 and V is TRBV7-2; 10 nucleotides agree with TRBD1. The germline CDR1 and CDR2 sequences are SGHTA and FQGNSA. The junction had 7 bases not matched to a gene; V was cut back by 1 base and J by 7 bases. The CDR3 has 16 residues. CDR3: CASSLGRQGAGQPQHF. Written as DNA, the CDR3 is TGTGCCAGCAGCTTAGGCCGACAGGGGGCAGGACAGCCCCAGCATTTT.

V is TRBV21-1 and J is TRBJ1-2. TRBV21-1 is a pseudogene. The CDR3 has 17 amino acids. This CDR3 is CASSLPRGGLLSYGYTF. CDR3 nucleotides: TGTGCCAGCAGCTTACCACGGGGGGGACTACTTTCCTATGGCTACACCTTC.

The chain carries TRBV7-6 and TRBJ2-2; 11 nucleotides match TRBD2. There are 18 residues in the CDR3. CDR1 is SGHVS and CDR2 is FNYEAQ in the germline V gene. J lost 0 bases, V lost 2 bases, and 5 bases had no gene match. The CDR3 here is CASSLLETSGANTGELFF. CDR3 sequence (DNA): TGTGCCAGCAGCTTACTGGAGACTAGCGGGGCGAACACCGGGGAGCTGTTTTTT.

The chain is built from TRBV27 and TRBJ2-3; no clear D gene. Germline CDR1 MNHEY, CDR2 SMNVEV (reference sequence). The CDR3 is made up of 14 amino acids. V gave up 7 bases and J gave up 5 bases, with 16 bases separating them. The CDR3 spells CASNKHIMGDTQYF. The CDR3 DNA follows: TGTGCCAGCAATAAACATATCATGGGAGATACGCAGTATTTT.

The V call is TRBV12-3 or TRBV12-4, the J call TRBJ1-5; no reliable D call. The CDR3 covers 13 residues. The V gene lost 1 base and the J gene lost 9 bases, with 10 bases spanning the gap. CDR3 protein: CASSLESSSPQHF. CDR3 coding DNA: TGTGCCAGCAGTTTAGAAAGTTCTTCGCCCCAGCATTTT.

This chain joins TRBV7-2 and TRBJ2-7; D tentatively reads TRBD1 or TRBD2 (5 bases each). CDR3 size: 15 residues. Trimming stripped 3 bases from V and 2 bases from J, with 14 bases between. Germline CDR1 is SGHTA and CDR2 is FQGNSA. In DNA form, the CDR3 reads TGTGCCAGCAGCTTCTCCGGGACGTTTACCTACGAGCAGTACTTC. It yields the protein CASSFSGTFTYEQYF.

The chain is built from TRBV28 and TRBJ2-1; D not certain. V dropped 8 bases and J dropped 8 bases, with 13 bases sitting between them. CDR1 MDHEN and CDR2 SYDVKM come from the germline V gene. The CDR3 is made up of 12 amino acids. The CDR3, as DNA: TGTGCCAGCCCCCTTCGTCTCCATGAGCAGTTCTTC. Encoded protein: CASPLRLHEQFF.

The chain recombines TRBV24-1 with TRBJ1-2, with a tentative D call TRBD1 (5 bases). CDR3 length equals 12 residues. Germline-derived CDR1 and CDR2 are KGHDR and SFDVKD. The V end lost 7 bases, the J end lost 4 bases, and 9 bases lay between the germline ends. CDR3 region: CATRDNSYGYTF. CDR3 bases: TGTGCCACCAGGGACAACTCCTATGGCTACACCTTC.

For the CDR3, the DNA is TGTGCCACCCAGGGGGCAGGAGAGACCCAGTACTTC. This sequence encodes CATQGAGETQYF. The chain carries TRBV15 and TRBJ2-5, with 8 bases fitting TRBD1. V gave up 8 bases and J gave up 4 bases; unmatched junction bases: 3. Germline assignment: CDR1 LNHNV and CDR2 YYDKDF (reference sequence). This CDR3 spans 12 amino acids. Using reference TRBV15 and TRBJ2-5 for the parts outside the CDR3, the full variable domain is DAMVIQNPRYQVTQFGKPVTLSCSQTLNHNVMYWYQQKSSQAPKLLFHYYDKDFNNEADTPDNFQSRRPNTSFCFLDIRSPGLGDTAMYLCATQGAGETQYFGPGTRLLVL.

The rearrangement uses TRBV7-8 and TRBJ1-3; D might be TRBD1 (5 bases). Germline lookup yields CDR1 SGHVS and CDR2 FQNEAQ. The germline V and J ends were trimmed by 3 bases and 2 bases, with 11 bases remaining between them. The CDR3 consists of 15 residues. The CDR3 sequence: CASSFSRDPGNTIYF. Here the CDR3 DNA reads TGTGCCAGCAGCTTCTCTAGGGACCCTGGAAACACCATATATTTT.

This rearrangement joins TRBV3-1 (or the pseudogene TRBV3-2) to TRBJ2-3, with D possibly matching TRBD2 (5 bases). Germline values: CDR1 LGHDT, CDR2 YNNKEL (reference sequence). Between the trimmed V and J ends, which lost 1 base and 0 bases, there was a span of 11 bases. The CDR3 extends over 16 amino acids. This CDR3 is CASSQGVGGSTDTQYF. The CDR3 region has the DNA TGTGCCAGCAGCCAAGGGGTGGGCGGGAGCACAGATACGCAGTATTTT.

This clone came up a few times. J is TRBJ2-1 and V is TRBV6-4, with D maybe TRBD2 (5 bases). The CDR3 runs to 15 residues. Trimming stripped 3 bases from V and 7 bases from J, with 16 bases between. Germline CDR1 MRHNA, CDR2 SNTAGT. The CDR3 sequence is CASSEAAGKPNEQFF. The DNA for the CDR3 is TGTGCCAGCAGTGAGGCGGCCGGGAAGCCAAATGAGCAGTTCTTC.

This chain joins TRBV5-4 and TRBJ2-7; 10 bases map to TRBD2. The CDR3 totals 17 residues. V shed 3 bases and J 0 bases; nucleotides not matched to a gene: 9. CDR1 and CDR2 (germline): SGHNT, YYREEE (reference sequence). CDR3 bases: TGTGCCAGCAGCTCGGCTAGCGGGAGCATCAGCTCCTACGAGCAGTACTTC. Protein: CASSSASGSISSYEQYF. Complete variable domain (other parts from reference TRBV5-4 and TRBJ2-7): ETGVTQSPTHLIKTRGQQVTLRCSSQSGHNTVSWYQQALGQGPQFIFQYYREEENGRGNFPPRFSGLQFPNYSSELNVNALELDDSALYLCASSSASGSISSYEQYFGPGTRLTVT.

V and J are TRBV9 and TRBJ1-5; D is uncertain. Germline lookup yields CDR1 SGDLS and CDR2 YYNGEE. CDR3 length: 13 residues. The V and J ends lost 0 bases and 9 bases respectively, with 10 bases between them. The CDR3 DNA follows: TGTGCCAGCAGCGTAGCTAGGTACGGGCCCCAGCATTTT. It specifies CASSVARYGPQHF.

This chain joins TRBV13 and TRBJ2-3; D is ambiguous. Trimming stripped 5 bases from V and 5 bases from J, with 11 bases between. The CDR3 length is 13 residues. CDR1 is PRHDT, CDR2 FYEKMQ, per germline (reference sequence). The CDR3: CASSLKRGDTQYF. For the CDR3, the DNA is TGTGCCAGCAGCCTGAAGCGCGGAGATACGCAGTATTTT.